This T cell receptor (beta chain) stems from a study of blood T cell repertoires in COVID-19. The V gene's germline CDR1 is SQVTM and CDR2 ANQGSEA. The CDR3 is 13 residues long. V lost 4 bases to trimming and J lost 3 bases; unmatched junction nucleotides: 4. Clones were sequenced by immunoSEQ multiplex PCR, and TCRdb holds only the in-frame ones, with some missing. There are 120,000 to 150,000 clones in the sample; around nine tenths occur only once, and about 2.5% lies in the top ten. The V gene is TRBV29-1, the J gene TRBJ1-1; 8 bases line up with TRBD1. The origin of this receptor is a human donor in a cohort sampled during active COVID-19. Material for sequencing was peripheral blood. CDR3 loop: CSVVDRAHTEAFF. The CDR3 DNA sequence: TGCAGCGTTGTGGACAGGGCCCACACTGAAGCTTTCTTT. The variable domain in full, with the rest retrieved from reference TRBV29-1 and TRBJ1-1, is SAVISQKPSRDICQRGTSLTIQCQVDSQVTMMFWYRQQPGQSLTLIATANQGSEATYESGFVIDKFPISRPNLTFSTLTVSNMSPEDSSIYLCSVVDRAHTEAFFGQGTRLTVV.